This T cell receptor beta chain is drawn from a study of T cells after posttransplantation cyclophosphamide. Study-wide findings and caveats: Tissue-infiltrating T cells from skin or gut overlapped little with blood T cells. Donor-recipient repertoire similarity was low at 1-2 months, rising over year one. Recipient CMV seropositivity and CMV reactivation strongly tracked TRB clonality.

Data came from immunoSEQ multiplex PCR; TCRdb stores just in-frame clones and leaves some out. This sample carries tens of thousands of clones, 73% of them seen once, and the ten largest clones take 0.55% to 0.75%. Worth noting for this clone: Its antigen is not known.

Peripheral blood was collected from the related graft donor on the marrow donation day. The length of the CDR3 is 15 residues. The V end was cut by 4 bases, the J end by 6 bases, with 15 bases between. Germline CDR1 LNHDA, CDR2 SQIVND (reference sequence). Sequenced input: memory CD4+ T cells sorted from PBMCs. The genes are TRBV19 and TRBJ2-2; a possible D gene is TRBD1 (7 bases). This sequence originates from a woman aged 55-69 years in good health, CMV-negative, and a related stem cell transplant donor. CDR3 region: CASSSSRGAAGELFF. The CDR3 region has the DNA TGTGCCAGTAGTAGCTCCAGGGGGGCGGCCGGGGAGCTGTTTTTT.